A selection of T cell receptor beta chains follows, all from one sample in a study of vaccination effects on CD4 cells after COVID-19. Sequencing used immunoSEQ multiplex PCR; TCRdb keeps in-frame clones, though not all of them. The sample records 71,000 or so clones, 65% to 85% being singletons. Which antigens these TCRs recognize remains unknown. The specimen comprised CD4+ T cells from PBMCs cultured with HCoV-OC43 spike peptides, sampled before COVID-19 vaccination. These receptors were taken from a human donor who received a COVID-19 vaccine. Both conserved end residues are part of each CDR3. A D gene is named only where the DNA matches it firmly. Clone size appears in some rows only: once, few, many, or a class for an expanded clone.

J gene,V gene,D gene,clone size,CDR3 protein,CDR3 DNA
TRBJ2-1,TRBV7-8,.,.,CASSLDWTTNEQFF,TGTGCCAGCAGCTTAGATTGGACTACCAATGAGCAGTTCTTC
TRBJ2-3,TRBV5-1,TRBD2,few,CASSLASGFTDTQYF,TGCGCCAGCAGCTTGGCTAGCGGATTCACAGATACGCAGTATTTT
TRBJ2-5,TRBV5-1,.,once,CASSLEGTLGETQYF,TGCGCCAGCAGCTTGGAGGGGACTTTAGGGGAGACCCAGTACTTC
TRBJ1-6,TRBV7-2,.,.,CASSLDGGAPNESPLHF,TGTGCCAGCAGCTTAGACGGGGGGGCCCCGAATGAATCACCCCTCCACTTT
TRBJ1-4,TRBV7-2,.,once,CASSSRPWDEKLFF,TGTGCCAGCAGCTCGCGACCCTGGGACGAAAAACTGTTTTTT
TRBJ1-2,TRBV6-5,.,.,CASSYLSGSNYGYTF,TGTGCCAGCAGTTACCTGTCAGGGTCTAACTATGGCTACACCTTC
TRBJ1-5,TRBV6-5,.,few,CASTWGRVNQPQHF,TGTGCCAGCACGTGGGGGAGGGTAAATCAGCCCCAGCATTTT
TRBJ1-6,TRBV28,.,.,CASIPRGLTYNSPLHF,TGTGCCAGCATCCCACGGGGATTAACCTATAATTCACCCCTCCACTTT
TRBJ1-4,TRBV30,.,.,CARDGRGGGKLFF,TGTGCCCGCGATGGAAGGGGCGGAGGAAAACTGTTTTTT
TRBJ2-5,TRBV5-5,.,.,CASTSSYRSQETQYF,TGTGCCAGCACCTCCTCATACAGGTCTCAAGAGACCCAGTACTTC
TRBJ1-3,TRBV29-1,.,.,CSVVRHTSSGNTIYF,TGCAGCGTTGTAAGACACACGAGCTCTGGAAACACCATATATTTT
TRBJ2-2,TRBV9,TRBD2,.,CASSPTSGGFAGELFF,TGTGCCAGCAGCCCGACTAGCGGGGGGTTCGCCGGGGAGCTGTTTTTT
TRBJ2-1,TRBV6-5,TRBD2,.,CASIGRGASYNEQFF,TGTGCCAGCATCGGGCGGGGGGCCTCCTACAATGAGCAGTTCTTC
TRBJ1-1,TRBV9,TRBD1,.,CASSPTDRGGTEAFF,TGTGCCAGCAGCCCAACGGACAGGGGGGGTACTGAAGCTTTCTTT
TRBJ2-2,TRBV4-3,TRBD2,.,CASSRTGLAGTNTGELFF,TGCGCCAGCAGCCGGACGGGACTAGCGGGGACCAACACCGGGGAGCTGTTTTTT
TRBJ2-6,TRBV4-1,.,.,CASSQAGGRGANVLTF,TGCGCCAGCAGCCAAGCGGGCGGAAGAGGGGCCAACGTCCTGACTTTC
TRBJ2-5,TRBV3-1/TRBV3-2,TRBD2,.,CASSLLAGVIQETQYF,TGTGCCAGCAGCTTACTAGCGGGGGTAATCCAAGAGACCCAGTACTTC
TRBJ2-1,TRBV2,TRBD1,.,CASSRRDRASEQFF,TGTGCCAGCAGCCGTCGGGACAGGGCCAGTGAGCAGTTCTTC
TRBJ2-5,TRBV11-2,TRBD2,once,CASSPTTSGGGRETQYF,TGTGCCAGCAGCCCAACGACTAGCGGGGGGGGTAGGGAGACCCAGTACTTC
TRBJ1-5,TRBV24-1,.,.,CATGPGGGGGNQPQHF,TGTGCCACCGGCCCTGGGGGCGGTGGTGGCAATCAGCCCCAGCATTTT
TRBJ1-6,TRBV28,.,.,CASSILQSSYNSPLHF,TGTGCCAGCAGTATCCTACAGAGCTCCTATAATTCACCCCTCCACTTT
TRBJ1-4,TRBV25-1,.,.,CASSGLRAGEKLFF,TGTGCCAGCAGTGGCTTGCGGGCGGGTGAAAAACTGTTTTTT
TRBJ2-5,TRBV5-1,.,.,CASSRSGVRETQYF,TGCGCCAGCAGCAGATCAGGGGTTCGAGAGACCCAGTACTTC
TRBJ1-5,TRBV19,TRBD1,.,CASSIGQGAWQPQHF,TGTGCCAGTAGTATAGGACAGGGGGCCTGGCAGCCCCAGCATTTT
TRBJ2-4,TRBV5-1,.,.,CASSPSAGDGKNIQYF,TGCGCCAGCAGCCCTAGCGCAGGGGATGGCAAAAACATTCAGTACTTC
TRBJ1-1,TRBV6-6,.,.,CASREGDTEAFF,TGTGCCAGCAGAGAGGGGGACACTGAAGCTTTCTTT
TRBJ1-1,TRBV7-2,.,.,CASSLMGTLNTEAFF,TGTGCCAGCAGTCTTATGGGGACCCTGAACACTGAAGCTTTCTTT
TRBJ2-3,TRBV4-1,.,once,CASRPVGQGTDTQYF,TGCGCCAGCAGACCCGTCGGGCAGGGCACAGATACGCAGTATTTT
TRBJ2-5,TRBV27,.,.,CASSLVSTPQETQYF,TGTGCCAGCAGTTTAGTGTCGACACCCCAAGAGACCCAGTACTTC
TRBJ1-6,TRBV7-2,.,.,CASSLGQGKPLHF,TGTGCCAGCAGCTTAGGTCAGGGGAAACCCCTCCACTTT
TRBJ1-2,TRBV5-6,.,.,CASSVGQNSYGYTF,TGTGCCAGCAGCGTCGGACAGAACTCCTATGGCTACACCTTC
TRBJ2-5,TRBV5-1,TRBD1,.,CASSLKGAPPGETQYF,TGCGCCAGCAGCTTGAAGGGGGCGCCCCCGGGGGAGACCCAGTACTTC
TRBJ2-5,TRBV5-1,TRBD2,.,CASSLQTSGGGLKETQYF,TGCGCCAGCAGCTTGCAGACTAGCGGGGGAGGTCTCAAAGAGACCCAGTACTTC
TRBJ2-1,TRBV9,TRBD1,.,CASSVGPGRGYNEQFF,TGTGCCAGCAGCGTAGGGCCGGGCAGGGGGTACAATGAGCAGTTCTTC
TRBJ2-5,TRBV5-1,.,.,CASSLGQPPGGTQYF,TGCGCCAGCAGCTTGGGACAGCCTCCCGGGGGGACCCAGTACTTC
TRBJ2-5,TRBV19,.,.,CASKRGGGETQYF,TGTGCCAGTAAAAGGGGGGGAGGCGAGACCCAGTACTTC
TRBJ2-5,TRBV2,.,.,CASSERGSTRETQYF,TGTGCCAGCAGTGAAAGGGGGAGCACTCGAGAGACCCAGTACTTC
TRBJ2-1,TRBV6-5,.,.,CASSYRGLNNEQFF,TGTGCCAGCAGTTACCGCGGGCTGAACAATGAGCAGTTCTTC
TRBJ2-5,TRBV18,.,.,CASSLLPGRETQYF,TGTGCCAGCTCACTCCTGCCAGGGAGGGAGACCCAGTACTTC
TRBJ1-1,TRBV10-1,TRBD1,few,CASSEAGGRTEAFF,TGCGCCAGCAGTGAGGCAGGGGGCCGCACTGAAGCTTTCTTT
TRBJ2-5,TRBV11-3,.,.,CASSLYAEETQYF,TGTGCCAGCAGCTTGTACGCGGAAGAGACCCAGTACTTC
TRBJ2-3,TRBV12-5,TRBD2,.,CASGSRRGTDTQYF,TGTGCTAGTGGTTCCAGGCGGGGGACAGATACGCAGTATTTT
TRBJ2-5,TRBV19,.,.,CASSPRGSLKETQYF,TGTGCCAGTAGTCCACGGGGCTCCCTTAAGGAGACCCAGTACTTC
TRBJ2-4,TRBV5-1,.,.,CASSLVGIGGPLKNIQYF,TGCGCCAGCAGCTTGGTAGGCATAGGGGGGCCCCTCAAAAACATTCAGTACTTC
TRBJ1-2,TRBV7-3,.,.,CASSPGQNYGYTF,TGTGCCAGCAGCCCGGGGCAGAACTATGGCTACACCTTC
TRBJ1-3,TRBV18,.,.,CASSPGGYGNTIYF,TGTGCCAGCTCACCAGGGGGCTATGGAAACACCATATATTTT